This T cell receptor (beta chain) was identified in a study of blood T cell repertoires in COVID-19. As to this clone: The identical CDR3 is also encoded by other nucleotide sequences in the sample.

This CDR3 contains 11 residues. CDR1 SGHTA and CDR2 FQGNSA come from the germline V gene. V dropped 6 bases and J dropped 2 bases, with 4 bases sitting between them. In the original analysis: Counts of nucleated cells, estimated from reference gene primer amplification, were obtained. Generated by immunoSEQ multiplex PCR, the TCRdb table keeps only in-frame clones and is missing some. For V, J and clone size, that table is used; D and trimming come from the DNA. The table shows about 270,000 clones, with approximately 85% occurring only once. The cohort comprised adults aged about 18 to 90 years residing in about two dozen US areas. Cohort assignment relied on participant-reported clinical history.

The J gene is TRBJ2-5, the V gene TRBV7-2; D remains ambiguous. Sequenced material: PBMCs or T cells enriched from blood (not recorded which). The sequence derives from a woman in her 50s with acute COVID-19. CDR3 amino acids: CASSSQETQYF. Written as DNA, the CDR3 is TGTGCCAGCAGTTCACAAGAGACCCAGTACTTC. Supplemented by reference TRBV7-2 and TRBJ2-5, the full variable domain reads GAGVSQSPSNKVTEKGKDVELRCDPISGHTALYWYRQSLGQGLEFLIYFQGNSAPDKSGLPSDRFSAERTGGSVSTLTIQRTQQEDSAVYLCASSSQETQYFGPGTRLLVL.